The clone carrying this T cell receptor beta chain has only a few counts. Its antigen is currently unknown. The data stem from a study of human T cells and chemical hapten exposure. Points from the study as a whole: Counts of TCRs expanded at PT1 correlated positively with patch test score. Expanded TCRs clustered into significantly more large CDR3 similarity groups than controls, the analysis revealed.

Time point of the sample: pre-sensitization, week 0. As to treatment: therapeutic diphenylcyclopropenone sensitization with weekly scalp DPC. Unseparated into fractions, whole blood served as the source from which total RNA was extracted. TCRdb ran MiXCR on the RACE reads and lists one entry per CDR3 protein. The sample yields about 270,000 distinct CDR3 sequences, 7.7% seen once. In germline, CDR1 is SEHNR, CDR2 FQNEAQ (reference sequence). V was cut by 3 bases and J by 4 bases, with 12 bases left in between. This CDR3 comprises 15 residues. The TCR originated in a man aged 18 to 29 with alopecia areata. Some clones in this sample may be carry-over from other donors' samples. Sample: whole blood, taken in connection with sensitization to the hapten diphenylcyclopropenone (DPC). The V call is TRBV7-9, the J call TRBJ1-4; no clear D. The CDR3 loop reads CASSLTESFNEKLFF. CDR3 bases: TGTGCCAGCAGCTTGACGGAGTCGTTTAATGAAAAACTGTTTTTT. Drawing the rest from reference TRBV7-9 and TRBJ1-4, the complete variable domain is DTGVSQNPRHKITKRGQNVTFRCDPISEHNRLYWYRQTLGQGPEFLTYFQNEAQLEKSRLLSDRFSAERPKGSFSTLEIQRTEQGDSAMYLCASSLTESFNEKLFFGSGTQLSVL.